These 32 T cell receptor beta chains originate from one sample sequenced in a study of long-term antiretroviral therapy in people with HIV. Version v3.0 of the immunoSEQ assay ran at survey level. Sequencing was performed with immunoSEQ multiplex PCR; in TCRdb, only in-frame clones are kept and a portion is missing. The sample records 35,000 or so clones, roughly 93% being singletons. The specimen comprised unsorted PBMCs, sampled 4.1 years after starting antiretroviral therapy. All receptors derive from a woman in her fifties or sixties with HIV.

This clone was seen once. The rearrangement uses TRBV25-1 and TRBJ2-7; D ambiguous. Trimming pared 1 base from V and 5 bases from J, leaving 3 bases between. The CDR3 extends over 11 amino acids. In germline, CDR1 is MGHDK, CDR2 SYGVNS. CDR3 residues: CASSELDEQYF. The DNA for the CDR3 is TGTGCCAGCAGTGAATTGGACGAGCAGTACTTC.

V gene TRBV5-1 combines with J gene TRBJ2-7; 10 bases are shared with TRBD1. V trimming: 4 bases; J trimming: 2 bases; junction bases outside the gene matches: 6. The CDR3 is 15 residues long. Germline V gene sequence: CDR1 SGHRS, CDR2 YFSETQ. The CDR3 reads CASSPRTGGTYEQYF. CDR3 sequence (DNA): TGCGCCAGCAGCCCCCGGACAGGGGGGACCTACGAGCAGTACTTC.

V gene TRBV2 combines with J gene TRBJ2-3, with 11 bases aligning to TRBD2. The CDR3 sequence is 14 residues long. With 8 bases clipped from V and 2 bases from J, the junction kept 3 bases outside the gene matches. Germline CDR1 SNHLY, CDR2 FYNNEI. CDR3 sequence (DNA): TGTGCCAGCGTAGCGGGGGGGCCCACAGATACGCAGTATTTT. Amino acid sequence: CASVAGGPTDTQYF.

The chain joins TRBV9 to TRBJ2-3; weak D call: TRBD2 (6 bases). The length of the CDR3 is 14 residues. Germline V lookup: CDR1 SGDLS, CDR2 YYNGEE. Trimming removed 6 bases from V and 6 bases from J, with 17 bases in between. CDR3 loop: CASTPRGNGDTQYF. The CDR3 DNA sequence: TGTGCCAGCACCCCTCGGGGGAACGGGGATACGCAGTATTTT.

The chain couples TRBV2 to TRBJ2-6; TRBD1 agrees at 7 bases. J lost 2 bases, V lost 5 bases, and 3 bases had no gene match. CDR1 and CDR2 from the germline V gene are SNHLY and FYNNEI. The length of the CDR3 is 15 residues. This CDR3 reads CASSTQGTGANVLTF. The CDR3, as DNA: TGTGCCAGCAGTACACAGGGGACTGGGGCCAACGTCCTGACTTTC.

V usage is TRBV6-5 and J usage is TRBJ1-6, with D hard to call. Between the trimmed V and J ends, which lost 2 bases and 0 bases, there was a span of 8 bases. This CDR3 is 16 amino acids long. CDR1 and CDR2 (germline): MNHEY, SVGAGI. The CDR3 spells CASSYSISSYNSPLHF. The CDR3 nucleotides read TGTGCCAGCAGTTACAGTATTAGCTCCTATAATTCACCCCTCCACTTT.

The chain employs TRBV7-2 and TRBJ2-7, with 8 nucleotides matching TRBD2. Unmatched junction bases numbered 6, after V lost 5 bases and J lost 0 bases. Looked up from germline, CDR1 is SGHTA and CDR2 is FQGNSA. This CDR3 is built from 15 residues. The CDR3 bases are TGTGCCAGCAGCCAGGTAGCGGGGAGCTCCTACGAGCAGTACTTC. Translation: CASSQVAGSSYEQYF.

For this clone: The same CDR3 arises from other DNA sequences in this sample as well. The CDR3 loop is CASSLGTPYEQYF. CDR3 DNA sequence: TGTGCCAGCAGCTTGGGCACCCCCTACGAGCAGTACTTC. The chain combines TRBV5-6 with TRBJ2-7; D remains unclear. V was trimmed by 0 bases and J by 2 bases, leaving 6 bases between them. Looked up from germline, CDR1 is SGHDT and CDR2 is YYEEEE. The CDR3 length is 13 residues.

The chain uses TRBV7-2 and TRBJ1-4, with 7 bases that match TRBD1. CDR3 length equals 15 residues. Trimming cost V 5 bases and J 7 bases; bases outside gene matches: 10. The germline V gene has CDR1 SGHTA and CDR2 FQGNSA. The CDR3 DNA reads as TGTGCCAGCAGCCCCGGGCAGGCAGGGGGTGAAAAACTGTTTTTT. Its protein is CASSPGQAGGEKLFF.

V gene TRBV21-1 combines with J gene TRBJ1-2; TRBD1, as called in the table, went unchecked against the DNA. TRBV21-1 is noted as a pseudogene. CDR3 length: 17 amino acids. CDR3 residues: CASSGPAFREGPGGYTF. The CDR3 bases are TGTGCCAGCAGCGGACCTGCCTTCAGGGAAGGGCCAGGAGGCTACACCTTC.

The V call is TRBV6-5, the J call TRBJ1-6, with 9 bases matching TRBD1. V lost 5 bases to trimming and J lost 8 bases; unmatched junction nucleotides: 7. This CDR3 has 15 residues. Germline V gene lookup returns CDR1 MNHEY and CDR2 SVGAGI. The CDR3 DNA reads TGTGCCAGCAGTCAAATGGGGACAGGGTATTCACCCCTCCACTTT. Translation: CASSQMGTGYSPLHF.

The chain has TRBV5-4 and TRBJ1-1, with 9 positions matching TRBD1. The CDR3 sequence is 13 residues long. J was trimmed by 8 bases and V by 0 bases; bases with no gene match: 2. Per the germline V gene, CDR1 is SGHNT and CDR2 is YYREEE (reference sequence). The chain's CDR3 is CASSLGGQGEAFF. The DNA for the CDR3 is TGTGCCAGCAGCTTGGGGGGACAGGGCGAAGCTTTCTTT.

The DNA for the CDR3 is TGTGCCAGCAGCCCAACCGGAGGGGGCCGCTATGGCTACACCTTC. Its protein is CASSPTGGGRYGYTF. The chain employs TRBV27 and TRBJ1-2; 7 bases map to TRBD1. Per germline, CDR1 MNHEY and CDR2 SMNVEV (reference sequence). CDR3 length equals 15 residues. V shed 6 bases and J 4 bases; nucleotides not matched to a gene: 11.

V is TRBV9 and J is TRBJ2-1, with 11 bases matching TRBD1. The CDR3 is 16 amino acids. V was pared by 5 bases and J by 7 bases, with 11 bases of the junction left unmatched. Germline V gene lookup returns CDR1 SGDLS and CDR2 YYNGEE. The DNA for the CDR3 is TGTGCCAGCAGACCCGCCGGGACAGGGGGAGATAATGAGCAGTTCTTC. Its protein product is CASRPAGTGGDNEQFF. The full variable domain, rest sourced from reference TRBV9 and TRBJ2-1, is DSGVTQTPKHLITATGQRVTLRCSPRSGDLSVYWYQQSLDQGLQFLIQYYNGEERAKGNILERFSAQQFPDLHSELNLSSLELGDSALYFCASRPAGTGGDNEQFFGPGTRLTVL.

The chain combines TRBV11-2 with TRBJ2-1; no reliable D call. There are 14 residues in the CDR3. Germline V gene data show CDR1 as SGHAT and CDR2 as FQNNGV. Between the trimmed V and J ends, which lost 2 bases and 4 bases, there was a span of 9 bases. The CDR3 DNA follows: TGTGCCAGCAGCTTATGGACGGTTTACAATGAGCAGTTCTTC. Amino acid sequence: CASSLWTVYNEQFF. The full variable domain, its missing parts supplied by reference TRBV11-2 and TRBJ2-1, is EAGVAQSPRYKIIEKRQSVAFWCNPISGHATLYWYQQILGQGPKLLIQFQNNGVVDDSQLPKDRFSAERLKGVDSTLKIQPAKLEDSAVYLCASSLWTVYNEQFFGPGTRLTVL.

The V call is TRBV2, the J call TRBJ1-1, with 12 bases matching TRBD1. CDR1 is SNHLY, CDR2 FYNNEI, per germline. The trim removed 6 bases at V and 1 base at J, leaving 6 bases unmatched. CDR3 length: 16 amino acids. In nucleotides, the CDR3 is TGTGCCAGCAGCAGGGGACAGGGGGCGGCGAACACTGAAGCTTTCTTT. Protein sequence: CASSRGQGAANTEAFF.

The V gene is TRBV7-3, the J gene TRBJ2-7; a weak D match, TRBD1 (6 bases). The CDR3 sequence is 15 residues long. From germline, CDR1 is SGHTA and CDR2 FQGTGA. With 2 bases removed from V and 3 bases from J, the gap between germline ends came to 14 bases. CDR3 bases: TGTGCCAGCAGCTTAGACGTGACAGGAGGCTACGAGCAGTACTTC. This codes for CASSLDVTGGYEQYF.

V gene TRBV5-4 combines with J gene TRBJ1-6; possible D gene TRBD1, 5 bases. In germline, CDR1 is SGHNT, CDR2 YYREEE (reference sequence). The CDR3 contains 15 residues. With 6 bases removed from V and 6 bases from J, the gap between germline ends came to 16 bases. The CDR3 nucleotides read TGTGCCAGCACCAAAAACGGGGGGATTAATTCACCCCTCCACTTT. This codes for CASTKNGGINSPLHF.

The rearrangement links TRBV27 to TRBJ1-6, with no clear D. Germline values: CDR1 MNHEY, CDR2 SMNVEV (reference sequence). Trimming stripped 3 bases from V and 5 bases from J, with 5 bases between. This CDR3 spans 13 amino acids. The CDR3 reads CASSFKNNSPLHF. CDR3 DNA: TGTGCCAGCAGTTTTAAAAATAATTCACCCCTCCACTTT.

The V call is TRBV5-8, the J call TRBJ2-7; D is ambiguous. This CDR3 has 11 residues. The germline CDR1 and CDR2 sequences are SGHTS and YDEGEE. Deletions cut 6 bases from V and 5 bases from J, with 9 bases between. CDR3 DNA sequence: TGTGCCAGCAATCTGGTCCACGAGCAGTACTTC. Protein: CASNLVHEQYF.

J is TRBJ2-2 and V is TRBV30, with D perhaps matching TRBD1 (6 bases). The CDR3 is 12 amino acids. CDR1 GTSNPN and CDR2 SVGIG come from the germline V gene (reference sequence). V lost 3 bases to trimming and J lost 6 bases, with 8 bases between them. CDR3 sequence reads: CAWRGAAGELFF. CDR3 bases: TGTGCCTGGAGGGGGGCAGCCGGGGAGCTGTTTTTT.

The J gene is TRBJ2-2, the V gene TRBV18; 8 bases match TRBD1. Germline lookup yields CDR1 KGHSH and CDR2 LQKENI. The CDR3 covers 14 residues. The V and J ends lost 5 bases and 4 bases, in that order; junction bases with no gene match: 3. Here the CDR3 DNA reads TGTGCCAGCTCAAGGGGACAGGCCACCGGGGAGCTGTTTTTT. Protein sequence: CASSRGQATGELFF.

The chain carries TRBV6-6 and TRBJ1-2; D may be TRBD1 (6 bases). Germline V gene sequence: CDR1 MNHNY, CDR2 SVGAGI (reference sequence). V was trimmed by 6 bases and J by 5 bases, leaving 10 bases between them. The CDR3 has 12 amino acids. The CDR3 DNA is TGTGCCAGCAGGACAGGATTTTATGGCTACACCTTC. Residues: CASRTGFYGYTF.

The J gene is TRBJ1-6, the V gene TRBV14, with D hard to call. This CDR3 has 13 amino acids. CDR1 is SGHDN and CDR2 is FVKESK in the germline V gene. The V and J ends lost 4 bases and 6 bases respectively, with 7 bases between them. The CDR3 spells CASSPGRNSPLHF. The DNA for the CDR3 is TGTGCCAGCAGCCCCGGACGTAATTCACCCCTCCACTTT.

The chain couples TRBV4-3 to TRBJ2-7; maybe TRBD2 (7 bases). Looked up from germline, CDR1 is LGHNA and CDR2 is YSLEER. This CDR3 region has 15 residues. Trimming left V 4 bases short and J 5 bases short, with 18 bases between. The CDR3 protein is CASSREGEGYDEQYF. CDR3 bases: TGCGCCAGCAGCCGAGAGGGGGAGGGCTACGACGAGCAGTACTTC.

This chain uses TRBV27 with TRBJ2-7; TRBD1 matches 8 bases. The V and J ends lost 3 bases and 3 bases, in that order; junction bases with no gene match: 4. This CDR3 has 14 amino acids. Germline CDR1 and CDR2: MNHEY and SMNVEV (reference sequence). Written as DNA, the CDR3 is TGTGCCAGCAGTTTGACAGGGGATATCTACGAGCAGTACTTC. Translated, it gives CASSLTGDIYEQYF.

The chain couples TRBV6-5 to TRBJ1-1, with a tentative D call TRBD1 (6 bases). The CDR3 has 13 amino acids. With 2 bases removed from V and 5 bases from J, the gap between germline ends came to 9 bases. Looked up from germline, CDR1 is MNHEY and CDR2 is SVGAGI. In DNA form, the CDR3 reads TGTGCCAGCAGTTACGGGGGGCGAACTGAAGCTTTCTTT. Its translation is CASSYGGRTEAFF.

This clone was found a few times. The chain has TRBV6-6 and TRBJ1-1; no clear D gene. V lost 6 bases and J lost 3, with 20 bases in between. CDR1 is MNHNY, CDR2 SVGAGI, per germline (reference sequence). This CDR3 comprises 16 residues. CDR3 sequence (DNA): TGTGCCAGCAGCAGCGCTGTCGTCTACTTCGACACTGAAGCTTTCTTT. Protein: CASSSAVVYFDTEAFF.

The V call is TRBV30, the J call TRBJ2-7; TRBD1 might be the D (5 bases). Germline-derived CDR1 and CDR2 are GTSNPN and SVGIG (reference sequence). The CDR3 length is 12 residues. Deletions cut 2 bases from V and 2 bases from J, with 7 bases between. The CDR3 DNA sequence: TGTGCCTGGAGTATGACAGCCTACGAGCAGTACTTC. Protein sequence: CAWSMTAYEQYF.

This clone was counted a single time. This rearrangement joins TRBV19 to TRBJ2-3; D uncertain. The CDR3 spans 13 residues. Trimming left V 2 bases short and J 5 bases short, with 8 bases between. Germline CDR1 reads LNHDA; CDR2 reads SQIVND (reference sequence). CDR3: CASSIQLRDTQYF. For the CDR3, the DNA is TGTGCCAGTAGTATACAATTACGAGATACGCAGTATTTT.

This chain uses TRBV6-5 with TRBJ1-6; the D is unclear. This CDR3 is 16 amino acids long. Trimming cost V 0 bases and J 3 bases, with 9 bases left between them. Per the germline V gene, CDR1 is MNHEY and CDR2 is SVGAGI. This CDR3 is CASSYSTDYYNSPLHF. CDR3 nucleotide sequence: TGTGCCAGCAGTTACTCGACGGATTACTATAATTCACCCCTCCACTTT.

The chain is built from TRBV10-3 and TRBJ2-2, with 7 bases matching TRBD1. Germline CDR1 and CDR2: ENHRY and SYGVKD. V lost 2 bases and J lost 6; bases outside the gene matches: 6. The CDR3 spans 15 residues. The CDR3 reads CAISEKTGVAGELFF. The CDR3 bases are TGTGCCATCAGTGAGAAAACAGGGGTGGCCGGGGAGCTGTTTTTT.